These T cell receptor beta chains were read from a single sample in a study of shared clonotypes between healthy human individuals. The table came from immunoSEQ multiplex PCR; TCRdb's copy has only in-frame clones and leaves some out. The data contain 530,000 or so clones, approximately 79% of them singletons. The sequencing sample was made of PBMCs. These TCRs come from a woman in her 40s in good health. Some clones in this sample may be carry-over from other donors' samples. Each CDR3 is given with its conserved first and last residue. A D gene is named only where the DNA matches it firmly. Size values are once, few and many counts, or a class for expanded clones, and some rows have none.

d_gene | abundance | j_gene | v_gene | CDR3nt | CDR3aa
- | - | TRBJ2-7 | TRBV10-1 | TGCGCCAGCAGTGTGCTTGGGGACGGCGAGCAGTACTTC | CASSVLGDGEQYF
- | - | TRBJ2-2 | TRBV7-2 | TGTGCCAGCAGCTTAATGGAGGACCCCGGGGAGCTGTTTTTT | CASSLMEDPGELFF
TRBD1 | - | TRBJ1-4 | TRBV7-9 | TGTGCCAGCAGCTGGGGACAGGGGGTTGAAAAACTGTTTTTT | CASSWGQGVEKLFF
- | - | TRBJ2-7 | TRBV21-1 | TGTGCCAGTAGTGGACGAAGTCAGCGGGAGCAAGCCGCCTACGAGCAGTACTTC | CASSGRSQREQAAYEQYF
- | - | TRBJ1-2 | TRBV7-6 | TGTGCCAGCAGCTTAGAGCCGGGCCCTGGAAGGTACACCTTC | CASSLEPGPGRYTF
TRBD1 | - | TRBJ2-2 | TRBV4-1 | TGCGCCAGCAGCCAAGCGTCGCAGGGGGCGGCCGGGGAGCTGTTTTTT | CASSQASQGAAGELFF
- | - | TRBJ2-7 | TRBV2 | TGTGCCAGCACCCAGGGATCGAGCTCCTACGAGCAGTACTTC | CASTQGSSSYEQYF
- | - | TRBJ2-7 | TRBV7-2 | TGTGCCAGCAGCTTCCGGACCCGGACCCCGATCTTC | CASSFRTRTPIF
- | - | TRBJ2-2 | TRBV6-4 | TGTGCCAGCAGCCCTGTTTCGGACTCCCCGAAGCTGTTTTTT | CASSPVSDSPKLFF
- | - | TRBJ1-2 | TRBV27 | TGTGCCAGCAGCCCTTCCGGTCCCTATGGCTACACCTTC | CASSPSGPYGYTF
- | - | TRBJ2-2 | TRBV5-4 | TGTGCCAGCAGCTACTATGGCCGACAGGCTAACACCGGGGAGCTGTTTTTT | CASSYYGRQANTGELFF
- | few | TRBJ2-1 | TRBV9 | TGTGCCAGCAGCCCCCAAGTTGGCGGCTACAATGAGCAGTTCTTC | CASSPQVGGYNEQFF
- | once | TRBJ2-3 | TRBV28 | TGTGCCAGCAGTTGGACTAGCACAGATACGCAGTATTTT | CASSWTSTDTQYF
- | - | TRBJ2-4 | TRBV21-1 | TGTGCCAGCAGCAAGCTAGCGTCCAAAAACATTCAGTACTTC | CASSKLASKNIQYF
- | - | TRBJ1-5 | TRBV5-8 | TGTGCCAGCAGCTTATTGCGTAATAGCAATCAGCCCCAGCATTTT | CASSLLRNSNQPQHF
TRBD1 | - | TRBJ2-5 | TRBV19 | TGTGCCAGTAGCACCGGGACAGGGGGCGGAGAGACCCAGTACTTC | CASSTGTGGGETQYF
- | - | TRBJ2-3 | TRBV5-6 | TGTGCCAGCAGCTCAAGGGTGGCAGATACGCAGTATTTT | CASSSRVADTQYF
TRBD1 | - | TRBJ2-2 | TRBV6-1 | TGTGCCAGCAGTGAATCGCTAGGGGGCGCGAACACCGGGGAGCTGTTTTTT | CASSESLGGANTGELFF
TRBD2 | once | TRBJ2-3 | TRBV5-1 | TGCGCCAGCAGCTTACCTAGCGGGAGGGCGGCAGATACGCAGTATTTT | CASSLPSGRAADTQYF
- | - | TRBJ1-6 | TRBV5-1 | TGCGCCAGCAGCTTGGTAGGAGCTCGATATAATTCACCCCTCCACTTT | CASSLVGARYNSPLHF
- | - | TRBJ2-1 | TRBV7-9 | TGTGCCAGCAGCTTAGCGACCCAGGCCGACTACAATGAGCAGTTCTTC | CASSLATQADYNEQFF
- | - | TRBJ1-2 | TRBV30 | TGTGCCTGGAGTGGGGGAGACTATGGCTACACCTTC | CAWSGGDYGYTF
- | once | TRBJ2-4 | TRBV6-1 | TGTGCCAGCAGCGAAGGGACTCTAGCCTCGTACTTC | CASSEGTLASYF
- | - | TRBJ1-1 | TRBV28 | TGTGCCAGCAGTTTATACCAGGACGGCATGACTGAAGCTTTCTTT | CASSLYQDGMTEAFF
TRBD2 | few | TRBJ2-7 | TRBV28 | TGTGCCAGCAGTTTAAGCGGGACTTTCACATTTAACACCTACGAGCAGTACTTC | CASSLSGTFTFNTYEQYF
- | - | TRBJ2-1 | TRBV11-2 | TGTGCCAGCAGCCCCTACTACAATGAGCAGTTCTTC | CASSPYYNEQFF
TRBD2 | - | TRBJ2-5 | TRBV7-3 | TGTGCCAGCAGCGAATTAGCGGGAGGAGGGGAGACCCAGTACTTC | CASSELAGGGETQYF
- | - | TRBJ2-5 | TRBV9 | TGTGCCAGCAGCGCCCGGGCCCGGTTGAAGGTGGAGACCCAGTACTTC | CASSARARLKVETQYF
- | - | TRBJ2-1 | TRBV7-9 | TGTGCCAGCAGTCGGACTCTAGGTGAGCAGTTCTTC | CASSRTLGEQFF
TRBD2 | - | TRBJ2-1 | TRBV19 | TGTGCCAGCCGACGGGCCGGGACTAGCGGGGATAGTGAGCAGTTCTTC | CASRRAGTSGDSEQFF
- | - | TRBJ2-4 | TRBV19 | TGTGCCAGTAGTCAACGGGCATGGGAAAACATTCAGTACTTC | CASSQRAWENIQYF
- | few | TRBJ2-7 | TRBV18 | TGTGCCAGCTCACTAAACGGGCGCTCCTACGAGCAGTACTTC | CASSLNGRSYEQYF
TRBD2 | - | TRBJ2-7 | TRBV7-2 | TGTGCCAGCAGCTTAGGCCTTGGACTAGCGGGGGCCTACGAGCAGTACTTC | CASSLGLGLAGAYEQYF
- | - | TRBJ2-5 | TRBV7-2 | TGTGCCAGCAGCTTAGCAGGGGCTGAGACCCAGTACTTC | CASSLAGAETQYF
- | - | TRBJ1-3 | TRBV10-1 | TGCGCCAGCAGTGAGGGGGGAGGGTCCAACTCTGGAAACACCATATATTTT | CASSEGGGSNSGNTIYF
- | - | TRBJ1-2 | TRBV6-5 | TGTGCCAGCAGCCGCAGGGTTGACTATGGTTACACCTTC | CASSRRVDYGYTF
- | many | TRBJ1-1 | TRBV18 | TGTGCCAGCTCACCAGGCCAGGGTGAAGCTTTCTTT | CASSPGQGEAFF
- | - | TRBJ2-5 | TRBV6-1 | TGTGCCAGCAGTCGGACGACTGGGCCAGAGACCCAGTACTTC | CASSRTTGPETQYF
TRBD1 | - | TRBJ2-1 | TRBV29-1 | TGCAGCGTTTGGGACAGTAGCTCCTACAATGAGCAGTTCTTC | CSVWDSSSYNEQFF
TRBD2 | once | TRBJ2-7 | TRBV7-3 | TGTGCCAGCAGCTACGGTCTTGGCGGGAGGAACGAGCAGTACTTC | CASSYGLGGRNEQYF
TRBD2 | - | TRBJ2-2 | TRBV4-1 | TGCGCCAGCAGCCGCGTAGCGGGAGTACTGCCCGGGGAGCTGTTTTTT | CASSRVAGVLPGELFF
- | - | TRBJ2-7 | TRBV11-3 | TGTGCCAGCAGCTCCCCCTCAGACAGGAAAGCCTACGAGCAGTACTTC | CASSSPSDRKAYEQYF
- | - | TRBJ1-5 | TRBV10-2 | TGCGCCAGCAGTGGCCAGGGTTGGGGTCAGCCCCAGCATTTT | CASSGQGWGQPQHF
TRBD2 | - | TRBJ2-7 | TRBV19 | TGTGCCAGTAGTATGCGGCTAGCGGGAGCCCTGAGCTCCTACGAGCAGTACTTC | CASSMRLAGALSSYEQYF
- | - | TRBJ1-4 | TRBV7-9 | TGTGCCAGCAGCCGGGGGAGGGCCAGAGAACTGTTTTTT | CASSRGRARELFF
- | - | TRBJ2-7 | TRBV28 | TGTGCCAGCAAACCGGGAGATCGGGGTGCCGAGCAGTACTTC | CASKPGDRGAEQYF
- | - | TRBJ1-1 | TRBV10-2 | TGCGCCAGCAGTGAGCCTAGTGGTGGGTACACTGAAGCTTTCTTT | CASSEPSGGYTEAFF
- | - | TRBJ2-7 | TRBV7-9 | TGTGCCAGCAGCTTCGGCCCTTACGAGCAGTACTTC | CASSFGPYEQYF
TRBD1 | - | TRBJ1-6 | TRBV28 | TGTGCCAGCAGGATCCAGGGACAGGGTAATTCACCCCTCCACTTT | CASRIQGQGNSPLHF
- | - | TRBJ2-2 | TRBV11-2 | TGTGCCAGCAGCCTCACACCAACATGGTCGGCCGGGGAGCTGTTTTTT | CASSLTPTWSAGELFF
TRBD1 | once | TRBJ2-7 | TRBV11-2 | TGTGCCAGCAGCTTATCCCCGGACAGGGGCTACGAGCAGTACTTC | CASSLSPDRGYEQYF
- | - | TRBJ1-5 | TRBV4-3 | TGCGCCAGCCCGGGCCCCTATAGTCCGTGGAGCAATCAGCCCCAGCATTTT | CASPGPYSPWSNQPQHF
TRBD2 | once | TRBJ2-7 | TRBV5-1 | TGCGCCAGCAGCTTTCCCCGACTAGCGGGAGGATATTCCTCCTACGAGCAGTACTTC | CASSFPRLAGGYSSYEQYF
- | once | TRBJ2-5 | TRBV5-6 | TGTGCCAGCAGCTTGGCAGTTGGGGAGACCCAGTACTTC | CASSLAVGETQYF
- | - | TRBJ2-1 | TRBV9 | TGTGCCAGCAGTGGCTTGGCAGACAATGAGCAGTTCTTC | CASSGLADNEQFF